Listed below are T cell receptor beta chains from one sample, sequenced in a study of read filtering for tumor transcriptome and immune sequencing. Each CDR3 protein is one row after TCRdb ran MiXCR on the reads. The table has around 130,000 distinct CDR3 sequences, about 12% seen once; the top ten hold just under 8.5%. The specimen was a population of CD138-negative cells sorted from bone marrow. These receptors were taken from a donor aged 40 or older with multiple myeloma. The CDR3 runs from the conserved cysteine through the conserved F or W. D genes are given only for firm matches. Not every row has a clone size; where given, it reads once, few, many or a size class.

d_call: NA
clone_size: few
v_call: TRBV7-3
j_call: TRBJ2-3
cdr3_nt: TGTGCCAGCAGGAGGGTCCTCACAGATACGCAGTATTTT
cdr3_aa: CASRRVLTDTQYF

d_call: NA
clone_size: NA
v_call: TRBV13
j_call: TRBJ2-1
cdr3_nt: TGTGCCAGCAGCACTTACCGGGGGCTGGGGGATGAGCAGTTCTTC
cdr3_aa: CASSTYRGLGDEQFF

d_call: NA
clone_size: many
v_call: TRBV7-6
j_call: TRBJ2-1
cdr3_nt: TGTGCCAGCAGCGCCATATCTGGGACCTACAATGAGCAGTTCTTC
cdr3_aa: CASSAISGTYNEQFF

d_call: NA
clone_size: many
v_call: TRBV29-1
j_call: TRBJ2-7
cdr3_nt: TGCAGCGTTGTTGGGACACGGTACTACGAGCAGTACTTC
cdr3_aa: CSVVGTRYYEQYF

d_call: TRBD1
clone_size: many
v_call: TRBV12-3/TRBV12-4
j_call: TRBJ2-3
cdr3_nt: TGTGCCAGCAGTCTAAATTTGAGACAGGGTGGCACAGATACGCAGTATTTT
cdr3_aa: CASSLNLRQGGTDTQYF

d_call: NA
clone_size: many
v_call: TRBV6-6
j_call: TRBJ2-1
cdr3_nt: TGTGCCAGCAGTTATGGGCCGTCCTACAATGAGCAGTTCTTC
cdr3_aa: CASSYGPSYNEQFF

d_call: TRBD1
clone_size: many
v_call: TRBV5-1
j_call: TRBJ1-1
cdr3_nt: TGCGCCAGCAGTACCGGGACAGGGAACACTGAAGCTTTCTTT
cdr3_aa: CASSTGTGNTEAFF

d_call: TRBD2
clone_size: many
v_call: TRBV19
j_call: TRBJ2-7
cdr3_nt: TGTGCCAGTAGTATAATGGGGGGGGGTGAGCAGTACTTC
cdr3_aa: CASSIMGGGEQYF

d_call: NA
clone_size: many
v_call: TRBV13
j_call: TRBJ2-7
cdr3_nt: TGTGCCAGCAGCGGGCTGGACAGGGGTCTAGCGGGACGAACCTACGAGCAGTACTTC
cdr3_aa: CASSGLDRGLAGRTYEQYF

d_call: TRBD1
clone_size: few
v_call: TRBV4-3
j_call: TRBJ1-1
cdr3_nt: TGCGCCAGCAGCCCGACAGGGGTGGTGACTGAAGCTTTCTTT
cdr3_aa: CASSPTGVVTEAFF

d_call: NA
clone_size: many
v_call: TRBV11-2
j_call: TRBJ2-3
cdr3_nt: TGTGCCAGCAGCCGAGTTCCGAGCACAGATACGCAGTATTTT
cdr3_aa: CASSRVPSTDTQYF